These 11 T cell receptor beta chains were all obtained from the same sample, sequenced in a study of blood T cell repertoires in COVID-19. Measured with immunoSEQ multiplex PCR; TCRdb has only the in-frame clones, and not every one. The table has some 90,000 clones, roughly nine tenths seen once. Input material: peripheral blood. Every receptor here comes from a man aged 50 or older with acute or convalescent COVID-19.

The V gene is TRBV7-8, the J gene TRBJ1-3; D possibly corresponds to TRBD1 (5 bases). Germline CDR1 reads SGHVS; CDR2 reads FQNEAQ. The CDR3 covers 15 residues. Trimming removed 5 bases from V and 5 bases from J, with 16 bases in between. DNA of the CDR3: TGTGCCAGCAGCCTCACTCGGGACTCCAGAAACACCATATATTTT. It is translated as CASSLTRDSRNTIYF. The full variable domain, its missing parts supplied by reference TRBV7-8 and TRBJ1-3, is GAGVSQSPRYKVAKRGQDVALRCDPISGHVSLFWYQQALGQGPEFLTYFQNEAQLDKSGLPSDRFFAERPEGSVSTLKIQRTQQEDSAVYLCASSLTRDSRNTIYFGEGSWLTVV.

The rearrangement links TRBV7-2 to TRBJ2-1; 8 bases align to TRBD2. The length of the CDR3 is 16 residues. V dropped 5 bases and J dropped 4; count of bases not matched to a gene: 10. CDR1 is SGHTA and CDR2 is FQGNSA in the germline V gene. CDR3 loop: CASSPPGGATYNEQFF. The CDR3 coding sequence is TGTGCCAGCAGCCCCCCCGGGGGGGCAACTTACAATGAGCAGTTCTTC.

This clone has only one observation. The J gene is TRBJ2-2, the V gene TRBV15; 8 positions match TRBD1. Trimming removed 1 base from V and 4 bases from J; junction bases left unmatched: 5. Germline CDR1 is LNHNV and CDR2 is YYDKDF (reference sequence). The CDR3 loop spans 16 amino acids. The CDR3 reads CATSRVSTGGTGELFF. The CDR3 nucleotides are TGTGCCACCAGCAGAGTTTCCACAGGGGGCACCGGGGAGCTGTTTTTT.

The chain carries TRBV4-1 and TRBJ1-2; D gene uncertain. The CDR3 consists of 15 residues. Trimming cost V 1 base and J 3 bases, with 12 bases left between them. Germline V gene sequence: CDR1 MGHRA, CDR2 YSYEKL. This CDR3 reads CASSQGQNSDYGYTF. DNA for the CDR3: TGCGCCAGCAGCCAAGGCCAGAATTCCGACTATGGCTACACCTTC.

This chain uses TRBV18 with TRBJ2-1, with 8 bases lining up with TRBD1. Germline CDR1 and CDR2: KGHSH and LQKENI. The CDR3 loop spans 13 amino acids. Losses at the gene ends were 8 bases for V and 9 bases for J; bases not matched to a gene: 9. Written as DNA, the CDR3 is TGTGCCAGCCACGACAGGGGAATGGGTGAGCAGTTCTTC. This sequence encodes CASHDRGMGEQFF.

CDR3 protein: CASSWEVAGGRNEQFF. The CDR3 DNA reads as TGTGCCAGCAGCTGGGAGGTAGCGGGGGGGCGCAATGAGCAGTTCTTC. The V and J genes are TRBV7-2 and TRBJ2-1; 11 bases map to TRBD2. This CDR3 region has 16 residues. V trimming: 4 bases; J trimming: 6 bases; junction bases outside the gene matches: 8. Germline V gene data show CDR1 as SGHTA and CDR2 as FQGNSA.

V is TRBV24-1 and J is TRBJ1-2; D remains ambiguous. The CDR3 totals 12 residues. Trimming stripped 10 bases from V and 6 bases from J, with 14 bases between. The V gene's germline CDR1 is KGHDR and CDR2 SFDVKD. The CDR3 sequence is CATRTGLDGYTF. The DNA for the CDR3 is TGTGCCACGCGCACCGGGTTGGATGGCTACACCTTC.

The chain is built from TRBV5-1 and TRBJ1-1; D is undetermined. Germline V lookup: CDR1 SGHRS, CDR2 YFSETQ. This CDR3 is 13 amino acids long. The V end was cut by 0 bases, the J end by 3 bases, with 6 bases between. Written as DNA, the CDR3 is TGCGCCAGCAGCTTGGACGGGGACACTGAAGCTTTCTTT. Its translation is CASSLDGDTEAFF.

The chain carries TRBV30 and TRBJ2-5; no firm D call. Germline assignment: CDR1 GTSNPN and CDR2 SVGIG (reference sequence). This CDR3 spans 16 amino acids. V lost 3 bases and J lost 0, with 17 bases in between. The CDR3 sequence is CAWRSSPSSNQETQYF. CDR3 DNA: TGTGCCTGGAGATCCTCCCCGAGTAGTAACCAAGAGACCCAGTACTTC.

The chain couples TRBV11-2 to TRBJ2-1; D unclear. Germline V gene lookup returns CDR1 SGHAT and CDR2 FQNNGV. V lost 1 base and J 4 bases, leaving 5 bases between the germline ends. The CDR3 is 13 amino acids. For the CDR3, the DNA is TGTGCCAGCAGCTTAGGTCGTTACAATGAGCAGTTCTTC. Translating gives CASSLGRYNEQFF.

The V gene is TRBV28, the J gene TRBJ1-5; 10 positions match TRBD1. The CDR3 totals 16 residues. V shed 5 bases, J shed 7 bases, and the junction held 11 bases outside the gene matches. Germline CDR1 and CDR2: MDHEN and SYDVKM. The CDR3 DNA reads TGTGCCAGCAGTCTCCGGGACAGGGGCGCGACCCAGCCCCAGCATTTT. Protein sequence: CASSLRDRGATQPQHF.